The present T cell receptor beta chain was sequenced within a study of neurological immune-mediated disorders. Sorted libraries drew on some 1 million CD4+ or CD8+ T cells. Study results and limitations: The authors found no clinical or MRI feature associated with the multiple sclerosis repertoire cluster. When grouped phylogenetically, the repertoires of 18 of the 34 multiple sclerosis patients fell together in one related-CDR3 cluster, which is a possible signature.

Per germline, CDR1 SQVTM and CDR2 ANQGSEA. V was clipped by 0 bases and J by 5 bases; unmatched bases: 9. CDR3 length equals 16 residues. To note about this clonotype: The antigen is undetermined.

With 10-nucleotide random UMIs, 5'RACE was used to make the cDNA. TCRdb re-derived calls from the 5' RACE reads in MiXCR, one entry per CDR3 protein. The repertoire holds roughly 48,000 distinct CDR3 sequences, with approximately 6.2% as singletons. Sequencing was done on a sample of CD4+ T cells from blood. The chain carries TRBV29-1 and TRBJ2-1; 8 positions match TRBD1. The TCR comes from a woman under 30 with multiple sclerosis. The CDR3 DNA follows: TGCAGCGTTGAAGATCCCGACAGGGGCCTCGACAATGAGCAGTTCTTC. It encodes CSVEDPDRGLDNEQFF.